The 18 T cell receptor beta chains listed next were all sequenced from one sample in a study of blood T cells in healthy people across ages. Next came a second PCR, run for about 7 to 12 cycles, which used a sample-barcoded 5' primer along with a J-beta primer mix. One entry per CDR3 protein, called by TCRdb with MiXCR from the 5' RACE reads. This table holds 1.4 million to 1.5 million distinct CDR3 sequences, about 40% found once. The sequenced sample consisted of blood. These TCRs come from a woman under 30 in good health.

Ten or more counts support this clonotype. The V call is TRBV9, the J call TRBJ2-5; 10 bases are shared with TRBD2. The CDR3 is 14 amino acids. Germline CDR1 reads SGDLS; CDR2 reads YYNGEE. After removal of 0 bases from V and 7 bases from J, the junction contained 3 bases not matched to a gene. The CDR3 protein is CASSVASGGWTQYF. Written as DNA, the CDR3 is TGTGCCAGCAGCGTAGCTAGCGGGGGATGGACCCAGTACTTC.

The V call is TRBV7-9, the J call TRBJ1-1, with 9 bases lining up with TRBD1. There are 15 residues in the CDR3. Trimming at V came to 7 bases and at J to 4 bases, leaving 10 bases not matched to a gene. Germline CDR1 and CDR2: SEHNR and FQNEAQ (reference sequence). The DNA for the CDR3 is TGTGCCAGCATCGATACAGGGGGCTTGAGCACTGAAGCTTTCTTT. Encoded protein: CASIDTGGLSTEAFF.

This clonotype was picked up a small number of times. This rearrangement joins TRBV4-2 to TRBJ2-1; 14 bases are a match to TRBD2. Per the germline V gene, CDR1 is LGHNA and CDR2 is YNFKEQ. The CDR3 sequence is 20 residues long. J lost 4 bases, V lost 8 bases, and 19 bases had no gene match. The CDR3 region is CASGLPATSGRGLAYNEQFF. For the CDR3, the DNA is TGTGCCAGCGGGCTACCTGCGACTAGCGGGAGGGGGTTGGCGTACAATGAGCAGTTCTTC.

This clonotype has a handful of counts. This chain links TRBV4-1 with TRBJ2-7; 16 bases fit TRBD2. CDR1 and CDR2 (germline): MGHRA, YSYEKL. The length of the CDR3 is 19 residues. Trimming cost V 0 bases and J 3 bases; bases outside gene matches: 8. The CDR3 region is CASSQESGLAGGRYYEQYF. For the CDR3, the DNA is TGCGCCAGCAGCCAAGAATCGGGACTAGCGGGAGGGAGGTACTACGAGCAGTACTTC.

The V gene is TRBV28, the J gene TRBJ2-6, with 9 bases matching TRBD2. The germline CDR1 and CDR2 sequences are MDHEN and SYDVKM. V lost 7 bases and J lost 0; bases outside the gene matches: 13. This CDR3 is 19 amino acids long. This CDR3 reads CASISLGTSLLSGANVLTF. As DNA, the CDR3 is TGTGCCAGCATCTCGCTAGGGACTAGCCTTCTCTCTGGGGCCAACGTCCTGACTTTC.

V is TRBV5-1 and J is TRBJ2-3; 12 bases map to TRBD2. The CDR3 spans 20 residues. CDR1 and CDR2 (germline): SGHRS, YFSETQ. Trimming removed 4 bases from V and 0 bases from J; junction bases left unmatched: 15. The CDR3, as DNA: TGCGCCAGCAGCGGCCCACTAGCGGGGGGACCCGAAACTAGCACAGATACGCAGTATTTT. Amino acid sequence: CASSGPLAGGPETSTDTQYF.

This clonotype was seen only a few times. The gene calls are TRBV10-3 and TRBJ2-7; D may be TRBD1 or TRBD2 (6 bases each). Trimming shortened V by 6 bases and J by 9 bases, and 15 bases separated the two germline ends. Germline loops: CDR1 ENHRY, CDR2 SYGVKD. The CDR3 consists of 12 residues. For the CDR3, the DNA is TGTGCCATCAGGGGGGGCATGGGAGGGCAGTACTTC. It specifies CAIRGGMGGQYF.

This clonotype was counted only a few times. V and J are TRBV12-3 or TRBV12-4 and TRBJ2-1; 7 nucleotides agree with TRBD2. The CDR3 is 17 amino acids. Trimming at V came to 3 bases and at J to 4 bases, leaving 12 bases not matched to a gene. In DNA, the CDR3 is TGTGCCAGCAGTTTGAGGGCGGGAGTGATGTCATACAATGAGCAGTTCTTC. Protein sequence: CASSLRAGVMSYNEQFF.

The table lists this clonotype with a few counts. The genes are TRBV20-1 and TRBJ1-4; D unclear. Germline V gene sequence: CDR1 DFQATT, CDR2 SNEGSKA (reference sequence). The CDR3 covers 13 residues. V lost 3 bases and J 5 bases, leaving 10 bases between the germline ends. The CDR3 spells CSARVPGNEKLFF. As DNA, the CDR3 is TGCAGTGCTAGGGTCCCCGGGAATGAAAAACTGTTTTTT.

The genes are TRBV6-2 or TRBV6-3 and TRBJ2-7; 9 bases map to TRBD2. CDR3 length: 14 amino acids. Germline V CDR1 and CDR2: MNHEY, SVGEGT. Unmatched junction bases numbered 5, after V lost 2 bases and J lost 6 bases. The CDR3 loop is CASSYKAGGREQYF. As DNA, the CDR3 is TGTGCCAGCAGTTACAAGGCGGGAGGGCGCGAGCAGTACTTC.

CDR3: CSPARDGISYEQYF. DNA for the CDR3: TGCAGCCCCGCCCGGGACGGAATCTCCTACGAGCAGTACTTC. V is TRBV29-1 and J is TRBJ2-7, with D perhaps being TRBD1 or TRBD2 (5 bases each). CDR3 size: 14 residues. Germline V gene data show CDR1 as SQVTM and CDR2 as ANQGSEA. V was trimmed by 8 bases and J by 0 bases, leaving 17 bases between them.

Regarding this clonotype: At one end, the junction sequence differs from germline, possibly due to a read error. The chain couples TRBV5-5 to TRBJ2-7; 10 nucleotides match TRBD1. The CDR3 is 14 residues long. Germline CDR1 and CDR2: SGHKS and YYEKEE (reference sequence). The CDR3 region has the DNA TGTGACAGCAGCGCGGGACAGGGGACCAACGAGCAGTACTTC. This codes for CDSSAGQGTNEQYF. The full variable domain, its missing parts supplied by reference TRBV5-5 and TRBJ2-7, is DAGVTQSPTHLIKTRGQQVTLRCSPISGHKSVSWYQQVLGQGPQFIFQYYEKEERGRGNFPDRFSARQFPNYSSELNVNALLLGDSALYLCDSSAGQGTNEQYFGPGTRLTVT.

The chain couples TRBV6-6 to TRBJ2-4, with D unresolved. With the DNA end fitting TRBJ2-7 better, the J assignment may be wrong. This CDR3 comprises 15 residues. Germline assignment: CDR1 MNHNY and CDR2 SVGAGI (reference sequence). Written as DNA, the CDR3 is TGTGCCAGCAGTTACGAGTCCAATACGAACTACGAGCAGTACTTC. Its translation: CASSYESNTNYEQYF.

This clonotype has more than one count but fewer than ten. The V gene is TRBV2, the J gene TRBJ2-7, with 12 bases fitting TRBD1. The CDR3 runs to 16 residues. Germline lookup yields CDR1 SNHLY and CDR2 FYNNEI. Trimming took 6 bases from V and 1 from J; bases not matched to a gene: 7. CDR3 loop: CASRGTGGIWSYEQYF. The CDR3 DNA sequence: TGTGCCAGCAGGGGGACAGGGGGCATTTGGTCCTACGAGCAGTACTTC.

On this clonotype itself: Germline and junction disagree at one end, which may indicate a read error. The CDR3: CAISEPGTSGFTDMQYF. The CDR3 bases are TGTGCCATCAGTGAACCCGGGACTAGCGGCTTCACAGATATGCAGTATTTT. The V and J genes are TRBV10-3 and TRBJ2-3, with 11 bases fitting TRBD2. CDR1 is ENHRY and CDR2 is SYGVKD in the germline V gene. The CDR3 is 17 amino acids.

In this sample, this clonotype turned up a few times. The J gene is TRBJ2-3, the V gene TRBV7-9; a possible D gene is TRBD2 (7 bases). Germline V gene data show CDR1 as SEHNR and CDR2 as FQNEAQ (reference sequence). V shed 5 bases and J shed 5 bases, with 14 bases lying between them. The length of the CDR3 is 14 residues. CDR3 loop: CASSPPGGEDTQYF. Here the CDR3 DNA reads TGTGCCAGCAGCCCGCCGGGGGGCGAAGATACGCAGTATTTT.

The CDR3 DNA is TGTGCCAGCTCACCACCAGTGACTAGCGGATCCTCCTACGAGCAGTACTTC. The encoded protein is CASSPPVTSGSSYEQYF. This chain uses TRBV18 with TRBJ2-7, with TRBD2 matching 9 bases. The length of the CDR3 is 17 residues. Germline lookup yields CDR1 KGHSH and CDR2 LQKENI. The junction had 6 bases not matched to a gene; V was cut back by 0 bases and J by 0 bases.

This clonotype turned up a few times. The V call is TRBV7-9, the J call TRBJ1-5, with 7 bases lining up with TRBD1. Trimming at V came to 4 bases and at J to 0 bases, leaving 3 bases not matched to a gene. Germline V gives CDR1 SEHNR, CDR2 FQNEAQ (reference sequence). The CDR3 is made up of 15 amino acids. The CDR3 nucleotides are TGTGCCAGCAGCTCGGGACAGCATAGCAATCAGCCCCAGCATTTT. The encoded protein is CASSSGQHSNQPQHF.